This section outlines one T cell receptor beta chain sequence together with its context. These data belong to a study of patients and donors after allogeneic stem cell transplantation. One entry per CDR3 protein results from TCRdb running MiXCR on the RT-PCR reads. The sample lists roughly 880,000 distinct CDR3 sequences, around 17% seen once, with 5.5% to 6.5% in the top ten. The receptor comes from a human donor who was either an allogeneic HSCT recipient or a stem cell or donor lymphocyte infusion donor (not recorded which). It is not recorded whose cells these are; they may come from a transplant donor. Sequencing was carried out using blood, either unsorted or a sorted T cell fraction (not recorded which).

As DNA, the CDR3 is TGTGCCAGCAGTGGCCCCCACGGGACAACCTACGAGCAGTACTTC. Translation: CASSGPHGTTYEQYF. The chain combines TRBV6-1 with TRBJ2-7; tentatively, D is TRBD1 (6 bases). Germline-derived CDR1 and CDR2 are MNHNS and SASEGT. The CDR3 consists of 15 residues. V lost 4 bases, J lost 2 bases, and 15 bases lay in between.